This T cell receptor beta chain was profiled in a study of cytomegalovirus exposure and HLA in healthy donors. Study-level findings and limits: Reports credit the classifier with highly specific, highly sensitive diagnosis of cytomegalovirus status. Earlier analysis looked at TCR beta V segments, and most were productive about 87% or about 30% of the time. Because they were indistinguishable, some V segments, including TRBV6-2 and TRBV6-3, were excluded.

Unrecorded immune exposures were likely, despite nominal health at sampling. Looked up from germline, CDR1 is SGHRS and CDR2 is YFSETQ. The CDR3 totals 12 residues. The junction had 3 bases not matched to a gene; V was cut back by 4 bases and J by 8 bases. 13 Jbeta primers and 60 Vbeta primers were used for the PCR. Using immunoSEQ multiplex PCR, the repertoire was profiled, and TCRdb retains in-frame clones only, with some absent. Among 150,000 or so clones listed, approximately 80% were seen once. Of note for this clone: The antigen remains undetermined.

The receptor was derived from a woman aged 40 to 49 in good health and CMV-seronegative. V is TRBV5-1 and J is TRBJ2-1, with 7 bases fitting TRBD1. Sequencing was done on a sample of PBMCs. This CDR3 is CASSHRGDEQFF. CDR3 DNA sequence: TGCGCCAGCAGCCACAGGGGCGATGAGCAGTTCTTC.